Shown below are 18 T cell receptor beta chains from a single sample sequenced in a study of breast tumors, draining lymph nodes, adjacent tissues. Samples came from axillary lymph nodes draining the breast cancer. Via MiXCR, TCRdb re-called the multiplex PCR reads, giving one row per CDR3 protein. The sample consists of 180,000 or so distinct CDR3 sequences, over 25% of them appearing once. Sequenced: axillary lymph node tissue. The receptors were gathered from a female donor with breast cancer. Some clones in this sample may be carry-over from other donors' samples.

This clonotype was seen repeatedly, ten times or more. V gene TRBV7-2 combines with J gene TRBJ1-2; a possible D gene is TRBD1 (6 bases). The CDR3 extends over 14 amino acids. V was cut by 4 bases and J by 0 bases, with 9 bases left in between. Germline V lookup: CDR1 SGHTA, CDR2 FQGNSA. The DNA for the CDR3 is TGTGCCAGCAGCTCCAGGACAGCTAACTATGGCTACACCTTC. The encoded protein is CASSSRTANYGYTF.

J is TRBJ1-6 and V is TRBV20-1; no definite D call. The CDR3 totals 14 residues. Germline values: CDR1 DFQATT, CDR2 SNEGSKA (reference sequence). Trimming pared 1 base from V and 9 bases from J, leaving 13 bases between. This chain's CDR3 is CSARGPGYVSPLHF. Here the CDR3 DNA reads TGCAGTGCTAGAGGTCCGGGGTACGTTTCACCCCTCCACTTT.

Ten or more counts support this clonotype. The chain recombines TRBV6-2 or TRBV6-3 with TRBJ2-7; the D gene is possibly TRBD2 (6 bases). The V end was cut by 6 bases, the J end by 0 bases, with 12 bases between. CDR1 and CDR2 from the germline V gene are MNHEY and SVGEGT. This CDR3 has 14 residues. The CDR3 sequence is CASSLDSGSYEQYF. As DNA, the CDR3 is TGTGCCAGCAGCCTTGATAGCGGCTCCTACGAGCAGTACTTC.

This clonotype appeared many times. The CDR3 coding sequence is TGCAGTGCTAGAGATCTCCAGGGGACCTATGGCTACACCTTC. Its translation: CSARDLQGTYGYTF. The rearrangement joins TRBV20-1 to TRBJ1-2, with D perhaps matching TRBD1 (6 bases). Germline V gene lookup returns CDR1 DFQATT and CDR2 SNEGSKA (reference sequence). V dropped 0 bases and J dropped 4 bases, with 12 bases sitting between them. This CDR3 has 14 amino acids.

This clonotype was detected many times. V is TRBV19 and J is TRBJ1-4; perhaps TRBD1 as D (6 bases). Per germline, CDR1 LNHDA and CDR2 SQIVND (reference sequence). The CDR3 totals 15 residues. Trimming left V 4 bases short and J 3 bases short, with 12 bases between. DNA of the CDR3: TGTGCCAGTAGTACTCCGGGACAAGCTAATGAAAAACTGTTTTTT. Protein sequence: CASSTPGQANEKLFF.

This clonotype was seen ten or more times. The gene calls are TRBV6-2 or TRBV6-3 and TRBJ2-1; TRBD2 aligns across 7 bases. The germline CDR1 and CDR2 sequences are MNHEY and SVGEGT. V shed 5 bases and J 2 bases; nucleotides not matched to a gene: 3. The CDR3 runs to 14 residues. The CDR3 coding sequence is TGTGCCAGCAGTGAGACTAGCACCTACAATGAGCAGTTCTTC. Residues: CASSETSTYNEQFF.

The chain combines TRBV6-2 or TRBV6-3 with TRBJ2-1; a weak D match, TRBD1 (6 bases). The CDR3 is 15 amino acids. Germline V CDR1 and CDR2: MNHEY, SVGEGT. V lost 5 bases to trimming and J lost 7 bases, with 18 bases between them. CDR3 region: CASSHRQGWENEQFF. Here the CDR3 DNA reads TGTGCCAGCAGTCACCGGCAGGGGTGGGAGAATGAGCAGTTCTTC.

This clonotype appeared a few times. The junction shows a germline mismatch at one end, possibly a read error. The J gene is TRBJ2-5, the V gene TRBV19, with D possibly being TRBD1 or TRBD2 (6 bases each). In germline, CDR1 is LNHDA, CDR2 SQIVND (reference sequence). The CDR3 covers 17 residues. The CDR3: CASSTTSRGRRRETQSF. The CDR3, as DNA: TGTGCCAGTAGTACCACCTCCCGGGGGCGGCGACGAGAGACCCAGTCCTTC. The whole variable domain, filled in from reference TRBV19 and TRBJ2-5, reads DGGITQSPKYLFRKEGQNVTLSCEQNLNHDAMYWYRQDPGQGLRLIYYSQIVNDFQKGDIAEGYSVSREKKESFPLTVTSAQKNPTAFYLCASSTTSRGRRRETQSFGPGTRLLVL.

This clonotype showed up many times. The rearrangement links TRBV20-1 to TRBJ2-7; unclear D gene. Trimming shortened V by 0 bases and J by 4 bases, and 10 bases separated the two germline ends. Germline CDR1 and CDR2: DFQATT and SNEGSKA (reference sequence). The CDR3 contains 13 residues. The CDR3 DNA is TGCAGTGCTAGAGATATCCGCGCGTACGAGCAGTACTTC. Translation: CSARDIRAYEQYF.

This clonotype was seen repeatedly, ten times or more. The chain links TRBV19 to TRBJ1-4; 9 nucleotides line up with TRBD1. Germline assignment: CDR1 LNHDA and CDR2 SQIVND (reference sequence). The CDR3 length is 17 residues. With V trimmed by 7 bases and J by 4 bases, 13 bases remained unmatched. The CDR3 reads CASNSPGTGRNNEKLFF. The CDR3 nucleotides read TGTGCCAGTAATAGCCCCGGGACAGGGAGGAATAATGAAAAACTGTTTTTT.

As to this clonotype: The junction differs from germline at one of its ends, possibly a read error. The V and J genes are TRBV5-1 and TRBJ2-2; 7 bases agree with TRBD1. The germline CDR1 and CDR2 sequences are SGHRS and YFSETQ. The length of the CDR3 is 13 residues. The CDR3 DNA is TGCGCCAGCAGGACAGGGACGACCGGGGACCTGGTTTTT. Translation: CASRTGTTGDLVF. Full variable domain (missing parts from reference TRBV5-1 and TRBJ2-2): KAGVTQTPRYLIKTRGQQVTLSCSPISGHRSVSWYQQTPGQGLQFLFEYFSETQRNKGNFPGRFSGRQFSNSRSEMNVSTLELGDSALYLCASRTGTTGDLVFGEGSRLTVL.

There are many counts of this clonotype. V and J are TRBV20-1 and TRBJ2-1; 9 nucleotides align to TRBD2. The trim removed 0 bases at V and 4 bases at J, leaving 7 bases unmatched. Per the germline V gene, CDR1 is DFQATT and CDR2 is SNEGSKA (reference sequence). This CDR3 comprises 16 residues. The CDR3 sequence: CSARDFSSGIYNEQFF. In DNA form, the CDR3 reads TGCAGTGCTAGAGATTTTTCTAGCGGGATTTACAATGAGCAGTTCTTC.

At least ten counts were recorded for this clonotype. The chain has TRBV5-4 and TRBJ2-3, with TRBD2 matching over 7 bases. Germline V lookup: CDR1 SGHNT, CDR2 YYREEE (reference sequence). CDR3 length equals 16 residues. After removal of 4 bases from V and 3 bases from J, the junction contained 11 bases not matched to a gene. The CDR3 DNA reads as TGTGCCAGCAGCCCGAGACTAGCCGCTGGGACAGATACGCAGTATTTT. Translation gives CASSPRLAAGTDTQYF.

Only a few counts were recorded for this clonotype. The V gene is TRBV6-5, the J gene TRBJ2-6; D possibly matches TRBD1 or TRBD2 (5 bases each). V lost 5 bases to trimming and J lost 0 bases, with 17 bases between them. The CDR3 covers 18 residues. Looked up from germline, CDR1 is MNHEY and CDR2 is SVGAGI. In nucleotides, the CDR3 is TGTGCCAGCAGTCCCGGGACCGCTATTTTCTCTGGGGCCAACGTCCTGACTTTC. Translated, it gives CASSPGTAIFSGANVLTF.

Points on this clonotype: A much larger clone is a single base away; this may be a read error. The V call is TRBV6-5, the J call TRBJ1-4, with D possibly matching TRBD1 (6 bases). In germline, CDR1 is MNHEY, CDR2 SVGAGI. This CDR3 has 15 residues. V was cut by 5 bases and J by 3 bases, with 13 bases left in between. This CDR3 is CASSHQGLANEKLFF. The CDR3, as DNA: TGTGCCAGCAGTCACCAGGGGTTAGCTAATGAAAAACTGTTTTTT.

This clonotype was counted at least ten times. The gene calls are TRBV7-2 and TRBJ1-5; perhaps TRBD1 as D (5 bases). This CDR3 has 13 residues. CDR1 and CDR2 (germline): SGHTA, FQGNSA. V lost 3 bases, J lost 5 bases, and 8 bases lay in between. The CDR3 coding sequence is TGTGCCAGCAGCTTGCAGACAGATCAGCCCCAGCATTTT. Protein sequence: CASSLQTDQPQHF.

This clonotype showed up many times. J is TRBJ1-5 and V is TRBV20-1; a weak D match, TRBD1 (6 bases). Looked up from germline, CDR1 is DFQATT and CDR2 is SNEGSKA (reference sequence). V was shortened by 0 bases and J by 6 bases, with 15 bases between the two germline ends. This CDR3 is built from 15 residues. CDR3 region: CSARDWGGPGQPQHF. The DNA of the CDR3 is TGCAGTGCTAGAGATTGGGGGGGGCCCGGTCAGCCCCAGCATTTT.

The rearrangement uses TRBV12-3 or TRBV12-4 and TRBJ1-6; tentative D call: TRBD1 (5 bases). Trimming cost V 2 bases and J 10 bases, with 12 bases left between them. The CDR3 is 14 amino acids. CDR3 bases: TGTGCCAGCAGTTTACGGAACAGACAGTCACCCCTCCACTTT. Translating gives CASSLRNRQSPLHF.